The sequence of this TCR beta chain was determined in a study of PD-1 and CTLA-4 blockade in melanoma. This table comes from immunoSEQ multiplex PCR, and its TCRdb copy is limited to in-frame clones, with some not included. The sample lists over 25,000 clones; less than 90% were seen once. J lost 2 bases, V lost 7 bases, and 11 bases had no gene match. CDR3 length: 15 residues. Germline V CDR1 and CDR2: GTSNPN, SVGIG (reference sequence). The TCR sequence derives from a human donor with melanoma. The chain links TRBV30 to TRBJ2-5; 9 bases line up with TRBD1. This sample comprised CD8+ T cells from peripheral blood, obtained before anti-PD-1 treatment. The CDR3 DNA is TGTGCCTCGGCTGAGGGGACAGGGACACAAGAGACCCAGTACTTC. The encoded protein is CASAEGTGTQETQYF.